This T cell receptor beta chain derives from a study of T cell responses to AZD1222 COVID-19 vaccine. General study points: Regions 160-218 and 743-854 dominated among vaccine-associated CD4 TCRs spanning spike. Only after the peak T cell response were repertoires sampled. Donor demographics were predominantly white British with a female majority; clonal diversity may be underestimated.

Concerning this clone itself: Its antigen is not known.

Profiled with immunoSEQ multiplex PCR; TCRdb holds only in-frame clones, not every one. The sample shows approximately 190,000 clones, approximately 91% of them seen only once. Germline V gene data show CDR1 as LNHDA and CDR2 as SQIVND (reference sequence). There are 14 residues in the CDR3. V gave up 3 bases and J gave up 2 bases, with 7 bases separating them. The material was peripheral blood, obtained on day 0 of AZD1222 vaccination. J is TRBJ1-4 and V is TRBV19; unclear D gene. The receptor comes from an adult in good health. The CDR3 sequence is CASSMVGTNEKLFF. In nucleotides, the CDR3 is TGTGCCAGTAGTATGGTAGGCACTAATGAAAAACTGTTTTTT.